The next 18 T cell receptor beta chains were all read from a single sample in a study of CD8 T cells in ankylosing spondylitis. Each CDR3 protein gets one entry after TCRdb re-called the 5' RACE reads with MiXCR. Found here are 250,000 or so distinct CDR3 sequences, roughly a tenth of them singletons; the top ten hold under 7%. What was sequenced was blood, either unsorted or a sorted T cell fraction (not recorded which). The origin of the receptors is a male donor with ankylosing spondylitis or in good health (not recorded which).

The chain carries TRBV2 and TRBJ2-7; D might be TRBD2 (6 bases). V lost 6 bases and J lost 4, with 16 bases in between. Germline V CDR1 and CDR2: SNHLY, FYNNEI. The CDR3 runs 14 residues. CDR3 residues: CASRSGPLLYEQYF. CDR3 nucleotide sequence: TGTGCCAGCAGGAGCGGGCCGCTACTGTACGAGCAGTACTTC.

This clonotype was observed a few times. The chain links TRBV11-3 to TRBJ2-1, with D possibly matching TRBD2 (6 bases). V lost 1 base and J lost 10, with 11 bases in between. The germline gives CDR1 SGHNT, CDR2 YENEEA. The CDR3 totals 13 residues. The CDR3 spells CASSLGGVPEQFF. CDR3 DNA sequence: TGTGCCAGCAGCTTAGGGGGGGTACCCGAGCAGTTCTTC.

This clonotype was recorded at least ten times. The rearrangement joins TRBV12-3 or TRBV12-4 to TRBJ1-3; D is uncertain. The CDR3 sequence is 17 residues long. Trimming cost V 1 base and J 0 bases, with 13 bases left between them. CDR3 nucleotides: TGTGCCAGCAGTTTAGGAGCAGGATCTAGCTCTGGAAACACCATATATTTT. This encodes CASSLGAGSSSGNTIYF.

This clonotype was detected a few times. This chain links TRBV7-6 with TRBJ2-1; tentatively, D is TRBD2 (6 bases). CDR1 SGHVS and CDR2 FNYEAQ come from the germline V gene. Trimming took 5 bases from V and 2 from J, leaving 13 bases between them. The CDR3 totals 15 residues. In nucleotides, the CDR3 is TGTGCCAGCAGCAGAGGGAGCGGGCCCTACAATGAGCAGTTCTTC. Translation gives CASSRGSGPYNEQFF. Looking up the rest from reference TRBV7-6 and TRBJ2-1 gives the full variable domain: GAGVSQSPRYKVTKRGQDVALRCDPISGHVSLYWYRQALGQGPEFLTYFNYEAQQDKSGLPNDRFSAERPEGSISTLTIQRTEQRDSAMYRCASSRGSGPYNEQFFGPGTRLTVL.

CDR3 bases: TGTGCCAGCCAATGGGGGAGCCAAGAGACCCAGTACTTC. Translation gives CASQWGSQETQYF. This sequence joins TRBV7-9 and TRBJ2-5; possibly TRBD1 or TRBD2 for D (5 bases each). Germline CDR1 is SEHNR and CDR2 is FQNEAQ (reference sequence). This CDR3 has 13 amino acids. The ends were cut back, 8 bases at V and 1 base at J, with 11 bases in the middle.

This clonotype was found many times. The gene calls are TRBV12-3 or TRBV12-4 and TRBJ1-5, with D maybe TRBD1 (6 bases). Trimming pared 5 bases from V and 5 bases from J, leaving 10 bases between. The length of the CDR3 is 13 residues. In DNA, the CDR3 is TGTGCCAGCAGTCGGGGGGGCGATCAGCCCCAGCATTTT. It translates to CASSRGGDQPQHF.

This clonotype was recorded many times. The chain combines TRBV27 with TRBJ1-1; 7 positions agree with TRBD1. The CDR3 runs to 12 residues. Germline-derived CDR1 and CDR2 are MNHEY and SMNVEV (reference sequence). V lost 6 bases and J lost 8; bases outside the gene matches: 6. Here the CDR3 DNA reads TGTGCCAGCAGAACGGGACAGACAGAAGCTTTCTTT. Its protein is CASRTGQTEAFF.

In its sample, this clonotype was seen a few times. V and J are TRBV7-9 and TRBJ1-4; a possible D gene is TRBD1 (6 bases). Germline V CDR1 and CDR2: SEHNR, FQNEAQ (reference sequence). V was pared by 4 bases and J by 8 bases, with 11 bases between. The CDR3 sequence is 13 residues long. The CDR3 here is CASSSPQGEKLFF. Written as DNA, the CDR3 is TGTGCCAGCAGCTCACCGCAGGGGGAAAAACTGTTTTTT.

This clonotype was recorded at least ten times. The genes are TRBV5-1 and TRBJ2-3; tentative D call: TRBD2 (6 bases). The CDR3 covers 15 residues. Per the germline V gene, CDR1 is SGHRS and CDR2 is YFSETQ. With 0 bases removed from V and 0 bases from J, the gap between germline ends came to 8 bases. CDR3 amino acids: CASSLAGRSTDTQYF. The DNA of the CDR3 is TGCGCCAGCAGCTTGGCCGGGAGAAGCACAGATACGCAGTATTTT.

This clonotype was counted at least ten times. This CDR3 reads CASSLVGDEFF. For the CDR3, the DNA is TGCGCCAGCAGCTTGGTCGGGGACGAGTTCTTC. The gene calls are TRBV5-1 and TRBJ2-1; the D gene could be TRBD1 or TRBD2 (5 bases each). The CDR3 is 11 amino acids. The V gene's germline CDR1 is SGHRS and CDR2 YFSETQ. V dropped 0 bases and J dropped 14 bases, with 9 bases sitting between them.

This clonotype was counted ten times or more. The V call is TRBV12-3 or TRBV12-4, the J call TRBJ1-5; no reliable D call. The V end lost 5 bases, the J end lost 7 bases, and 6 bases lay between the germline ends. This CDR3 is built from 11 residues. DNA for the CDR3: TGTGCCAGCAGTAGGGCACAGCCCCAGCATTTT. Translated, it gives CASSRAQPQHF.

The sample holds many counts of this clonotype. The chain couples TRBV5-1 to TRBJ2-7; a weak D match, TRBD1 (6 bases). V lost 5 bases and J 3 bases, leaving 18 bases between the germline ends. The CDR3 spans 15 residues. Germline V gene data show CDR1 as SGHRS and CDR2 as YFSETQ. The CDR3 is CASSYTSGANYEQYF. The CDR3 bases are TGCGCCAGCAGTTACACCTCAGGGGCCAACTACGAGCAGTACTTC.

This clonotype turned up a few times. The chain recombines TRBV20-1 with TRBJ2-5, with TRBD2 as a possible D gene (5 bases). Trimming took 0 bases from V and 3 from J, leaving 11 bases between them. Germline V gene sequence: CDR1 DFQATT, CDR2 SNEGSKA (reference sequence). The CDR3 sequence is 14 residues long. The CDR3, as DNA: TGCAGTGCTAGAGAAGAGGGATGGAAAGAGACCCAGTACTTC. Amino acids: CSAREEGWKETQYF.

This clonotype was seen ten or more times. The chain is built from TRBV5-1 and TRBJ2-7; 9 bases are shared with TRBD1. Germline V gene lookup returns CDR1 SGHRS and CDR2 YFSETQ. V trimming: 0 bases; J trimming: 6 bases; junction bases outside the gene matches: 10. The CDR3 runs 16 residues. Written as DNA, the CDR3 is TGCGCCAGCAGCTTGGATGTCGGGACAGGGTTCGCCGAGCAGTACTTC. Its translation: CASSLDVGTGFAEQYF.

The chain recombines TRBV21-1 with TRBJ2-7; TRBD1, the D gene given by the table, was not confirmed from the DNA. TRBV21-1 corresponds to a pseudogene. The CDR3 totals 13 residues. The CDR3 is CASIKGGLYEQYF. The CDR3 coding sequence is TGTGCCAGTATCAAAGGGGGCCTCTACGAGCAGTACTTC.

This clonotype has at least ten counts. The V and J genes are TRBV12-3 or TRBV12-4 and TRBJ2-1; 7 nucleotides align to TRBD2. J gave up 5 bases and V 3 bases, and 1 base lay outside the gene matches. This CDR3 comprises 13 residues. CDR3 sequence (DNA): TGTGCCAGCAGTTTCCGGGAGGACAATGAGCAGTTCTTC. Translation gives CASSFREDNEQFF.

The table lists this clonotype with a few counts. The CDR3 is CASSLRTGNTEAFF. CDR3 coding DNA: TGTGCCAGCAGTTTACGGACAGGGAACACTGAAGCTTTCTTT. The chain is built from TRBV28 and TRBJ1-1; 7 bases align to TRBD1. Trimming removed 2 bases from V and 1 base from J; junction bases left unmatched: 1. The germline V gene encodes CDR1 MDHEN and CDR2 SYDVKM. The CDR3 length is 14 residues.

This clonotype occurred many times. The genes are TRBV5-1 and TRBJ2-2; D might be TRBD1 or TRBD2, each matching 5 bases. Germline assignment: CDR1 SGHRS and CDR2 YFSETQ. The V end was cut by 4 bases, the J end by 2 bases, with 12 bases between. The CDR3 extends over 15 amino acids. CDR3 protein: CASSGDAINTGELFF. The CDR3 nucleotides are TGCGCCAGCAGCGGGGACGCAATCAACACCGGGGAGCTGTTTTTT.